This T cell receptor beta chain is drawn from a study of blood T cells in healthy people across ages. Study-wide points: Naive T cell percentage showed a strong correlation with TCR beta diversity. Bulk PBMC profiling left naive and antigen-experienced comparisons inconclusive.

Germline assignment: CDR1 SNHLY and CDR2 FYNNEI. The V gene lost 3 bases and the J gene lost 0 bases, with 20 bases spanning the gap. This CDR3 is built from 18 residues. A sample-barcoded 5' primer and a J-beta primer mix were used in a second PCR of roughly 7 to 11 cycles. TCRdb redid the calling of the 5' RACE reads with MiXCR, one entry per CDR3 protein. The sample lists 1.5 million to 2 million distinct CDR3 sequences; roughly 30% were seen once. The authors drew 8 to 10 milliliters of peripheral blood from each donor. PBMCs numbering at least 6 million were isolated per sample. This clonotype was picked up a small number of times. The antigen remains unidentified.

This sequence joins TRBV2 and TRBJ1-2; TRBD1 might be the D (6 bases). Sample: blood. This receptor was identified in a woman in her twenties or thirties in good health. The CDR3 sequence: CASSDQGPLSLANYGYTF. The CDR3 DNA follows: TGTGCCAGCAGTGATCAGGGGCCGCTCTCGTTAGCTAACTATGGCTACACCTTC. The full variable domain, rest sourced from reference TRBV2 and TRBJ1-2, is EPEVTQTPSHQVTQMGQEVILRCVPISNHLYFYWYRQILGQKVEFLVSFYNNEISEKSEIFDDQFSVERPDGSNFTLKIRSTKLEDSAMYFCASSDQGPLSLANYGYTFGSGTRLTVV.